This TCR beta chain was obtained from a study of CD4 T cells in relation to SARS-CoV-2 and coronaviruses. Across the study: ViraFEST: roughly 10-day antigen culture of PBMCs, then TCR beta CDR3 sequencing. Convalescent patients were fewer than ten males and a handful of females; two were Hispanic. Study-wide results and caveats: Crossreactivity was assessed only for spike protein, not other viral proteins.

Measured with immunoSEQ multiplex PCR; TCRdb has only the in-frame clones, and not every one. The data hold about 36,000 clones, with 77% observed a single time. A remark on this clone: Its specificity is unknown.

V lost 5 bases and J 6 bases, leaving 8 bases between the germline ends. This CDR3 has 13 amino acids. Germline values: CDR1 MNHEY, CDR2 SVGEGT. CD4 enrichment then naive enrichment separated naive from memory CD4+ cells. Sequencing was carried out using memory CD4+ T cells from PBMCs, cultured in vitro. The TCR comes from an adult with COVID-19. The V gene is TRBV6-2 or TRBV6-3, the J gene TRBJ1-6, with D possibly being TRBD1 (5 bases). CDR3 sequence: CASSGHRNSPLHF. The CDR3 bases are TGTGCCAGCAGTGGACATCGTAATTCACCCCTCCACTTT.